A single sample gave rise to the 32 T cell receptor beta chains below, sequenced in a study of T cell responses to AZD1222 COVID-19 vaccine. Profiled with immunoSEQ multiplex PCR; TCRdb holds only in-frame clones, not every one. The sample records some 100,000 clones, approximately 91% being singletons. The sample was peripheral blood, taken on day 0 of AZD1222 vaccination. These receptors came from an adult in good health.

In DNA, the CDR3 is TGTGCCAGCACCCGACTAGCGGATTACGAGCAGTACTTC. Translation: CASTRLADYEQYF. The genes are TRBV7-8 and TRBJ2-7; TRBD2 matches at 9 bases. The CDR3 covers 13 residues. CDR1 and CDR2 from the germline V gene are SGHVS and FQNEAQ. With V trimmed by 7 bases and J by 4 bases, 5 bases remained unmatched.

The chain recombines TRBV18 with TRBJ1-1; unclear D gene. V dropped 2 bases and J dropped 4 bases, with 8 bases sitting between them. The CDR3 consists of 13 residues. Germline assignment: CDR1 KGHSH and CDR2 LQKENI. CDR3 residues: CASSPNGVTEAFF. CDR3 in DNA: TGTGCCAGCTCACCAAACGGGGTCACTGAAGCTTTCTTT.

The rearrangement uses TRBV10-1 and TRBJ1-3; 7 positions match TRBD1. CDR1 is WNHNN, CDR2 SYGVQD, per germline (reference sequence). CDR3 length equals 15 residues. Germline trimming cut 3 bases from V and 5 bases from J; bases unmatched to any gene: 7. The CDR3 nucleotides read TGCGCCAGCAGTGACCCGACAGGGTCCCGAAACACCATATATTTT. Translation: CASSDPTGSRNTIYF.

The V gene is TRBV5-1, the J gene TRBJ2-7, with no clear D. This CDR3 spans 13 amino acids. CDR1 SGHRS and CDR2 YFSETQ come from the germline V gene. Between the trimmed V and J ends, which lost 0 bases and 5 bases, there was a span of 9 bases. DNA for the CDR3: TGCGCCAGCAGCTTGGCCGGTAGAAACGAGCAGTACTTC. This sequence encodes CASSLAGRNEQYF.

The chain uses TRBV5-1 and TRBJ1-2; no clear D gene. Germline V gene sequence: CDR1 SGHRS, CDR2 YFSETQ. V was shortened by 1 base and J by 4 bases, with 8 bases between the two germline ends. This CDR3 has 13 amino acids. The CDR3 nucleotides read TGCGCCAGCAGCTTGAGTAGTCCCTATGGCTACACCTTC. It is translated as CASSLSSPYGYTF.

V is TRBV7-9 and J is TRBJ1-1; D gene uncertain. The CDR3 is 13 residues long. Germline assignment: CDR1 SEHNR and CDR2 FQNEAQ (reference sequence). Trimming took off 1 base at V and 7 bases at J, with 10 bases between the two ends. The CDR3 is CASSLVRESEAFF. The CDR3 DNA is TGTGCCAGCAGCTTAGTTAGGGAGAGTGAAGCTTTCTTT.

The chain combines TRBV12-3 or TRBV12-4 with TRBJ1-3, with a tentative D call TRBD1 (5 bases). The CDR3 loop spans 12 amino acids. Trimming took off 4 bases at V and 8 bases at J, with 9 bases between the two ends. CDR3 sequence (DNA): TGTGCCAGCAGTTCTGGGGCTTACACCATATATTTT. This codes for CASSSGAYTIYF.

The rearrangement uses TRBV25-1 and TRBJ2-7; 11 positions match TRBD1. Trimming took 4 bases from V and 4 from J; bases not matched to a gene: 3. CDR3 size: 14 residues. CDR1 and CDR2 (germline): MGHDK, SYGVNS. The CDR3 here is CASSGTGGTYEQYF. DNA of the CDR3: TGTGCCAGCAGTGGGACAGGGGGCACGTACGAGCAGTACTTC.

This chain uses TRBV29-1 with TRBJ1-2; 10 bases map to TRBD1. Germline V gene sequence: CDR1 SQVTM, CDR2 ANQGSEA. V was clipped by 6 bases and J by 3 bases; unmatched bases: 7. The CDR3 is 14 amino acids. The CDR3 DNA reads TGCAGCGTGGGAGACAGGGGGCCGTACTATGGCTACACCTTC. Translating gives CSVGDRGPYYGYTF.

V usage is TRBV2 and J usage is TRBJ2-1, with 8 bases fitting TRBD2. Germline CDR1 reads SNHLY; CDR2 reads FYNNEI. V trimming: 0 bases; J trimming: 8 bases; junction bases outside the gene matches: 6. This CDR3 region has 15 residues. For the CDR3, the DNA is TGTGCCAGCAGTGAAGCGCTGGGCGGGGGGCATGAGCAGTTCTTC. Translated, it gives CASSEALGGGHEQFF.

V is TRBV7-9 and J is TRBJ1-2; D uncertain. V lost 4 bases and J 2 bases, leaving 11 bases between the germline ends. CDR1 is SEHNR, CDR2 FQNEAQ, per germline (reference sequence). The CDR3 totals 14 residues. The CDR3 DNA sequence: TGTGCCAGCAGCTCAGATGAATTCAACTATGGCTACACCTTC. Amino acids: CASSSDEFNYGYTF.

The sample holds one count of this clone. The V gene is TRBV28, the J gene TRBJ1-5, with TRBD1 matching over 12 bases. CDR3 length: 14 residues. With V trimmed by 6 bases and J by 6 bases, 3 bases remained unmatched. Germline CDR1 and CDR2: MDHEN and SYDVKM. CDR3 sequence reads: CASRGQGAVQPQHF. CDR3 coding DNA: TGTGCCAGCAGGGGACAGGGGGCGGTTCAGCCCCAGCATTTT.

The gene calls are TRBV11-2 and TRBJ2-3; D uncertain. The CDR3 is made up of 13 amino acids. Germline V gives CDR1 SGHAT, CDR2 FQNNGV. V was trimmed by 7 bases and J by 4 bases, leaving 12 bases between them. Written as DNA, the CDR3 is TGTGCCAGCACCTCGACCCCCTCAGATACGCAGTATTTT. Protein product: CASTSTPSDTQYF.

This clone was seen more than once but under ten times. The V gene is TRBV7-2, the J gene TRBJ2-5, with TRBD2 matching 9 bases. The trim removed 2 bases at V and 2 bases at J, leaving 6 bases unmatched. This CDR3 has 16 amino acids. The germline gives CDR1 SGHTA, CDR2 FQGNSA. Here the CDR3 DNA reads TGTGCCAGCAGCTTAATTGGCGGGAGGGAACAAGAGACCCAGTACTTC. As protein: CASSLIGGREQETQYF.

CDR3 sequence: CASSVPGQGTDTQYF. CDR3 in DNA: TGTGCCAGCAGCGTACCGGGACAGGGGACAGATACGCAGTATTTT. The J gene is TRBJ2-3, the V gene TRBV9, with 10 bases aligning to TRBD1. Germline V CDR1 and CDR2: SGDLS, YYNGEE. Trimming cost V 1 base and J 3 bases; bases outside gene matches: 2. The CDR3 has 15 residues.

This sequence joins TRBV7-3 and TRBJ1-1, with D possibly matching TRBD1 (6 bases). V lost 0 bases and J 2 bases, leaving 10 bases between the germline ends. Germline V lookup: CDR1 SGHTA, CDR2 FQGTGA. The CDR3 runs to 15 residues. CDR3 amino acids: CASSLTGGGNTEAFF. The CDR3 DNA is TGTGCCAGCAGCTTAACAGGGGGTGGAAACACTGAAGCTTTCTTT.

This chain links TRBV7-8 with TRBJ1-1, with TRBD1 matching over 7 bases. The V segment lost 5 bases and the J segment 3 bases; nucleotides outside the gene matches: 15. CDR3 size: 17 residues. Germline lookup yields CDR1 SGHVS and CDR2 FQNEAQ. For the CDR3, the DNA is TGTGCCAGCAGCCTCAGACAGGGAGGCTTGGAAGACACTGAAGCTTTCTTT. Translated, it gives CASSLRQGGLEDTEAFF.

The chain links TRBV5-6 to TRBJ2-7; a weak D match, TRBD2 (6 bases). The ends were cut back, 6 bases at V and 2 bases at J, with 9 bases in the middle. The CDR3 spans 12 residues. The germline gives CDR1 SGHDT, CDR2 YYEEEE. The CDR3 sequence: CASTREPYEQYF. As DNA, the CDR3 is TGTGCCAGCACCCGGGAGCCCTACGAGCAGTACTTC.

Only a few counts were recorded for this clone. The chain recombines TRBV27 with TRBJ2-7; 8 positions agree with TRBD1. Germline V gene sequence: CDR1 MNHEY, CDR2 SMNVEV (reference sequence). Unmatched junction bases numbered 12, after V lost 7 bases and J lost 7 bases. CDR3 length: 14 residues. In DNA, the CDR3 is TGTGCCAGCACTGTGACAGGGGCGCTGGGGGAGCAGTACTTC. Its translation: CASTVTGALGEQYF.

The rearrangement links TRBV27 to TRBJ1-6; D remains unclear. V was trimmed by 5 bases and J by 9 bases, leaving 14 bases between them. The CDR3 is 14 residues long. Germline V gives CDR1 MNHEY, CDR2 SMNVEV (reference sequence). CDR3 DNA: TGTGCCAGCAGTCCCTCAAGGGTAGTTTCACCCCTCCACTTT. This codes for CASSPSRVVSPLHF.

The CDR3: CASSATGGFGYGYTF. DNA of the CDR3: TGCGCCAGCAGCGCAACAGGGGGCTTCGGATATGGCTACACCTTC. This chain connects TRBV5-1 to TRBJ1-2; 9 bases line up with TRBD1. The CDR3 contains 15 residues. Germline loops: CDR1 SGHRS, CDR2 YFSETQ. J lost 5 bases, V lost 4 bases, and 9 bases had no gene match.

CDR3 amino acids: CASSQTTMNTEAFF. In DNA form, the CDR3 reads TGTGCCAGCAGCCAGACAACTATGAACACTGAAGCTTTCTTT. The chain couples TRBV27 to TRBJ1-1; no clear D. Germline lookup yields CDR1 MNHEY and CDR2 SMNVEV (reference sequence). The germline V and J ends were trimmed by 6 bases and 0 bases, with 11 bases remaining between them. The CDR3 sequence is 14 residues long.

The V call is TRBV2, the J call TRBJ2-1; D could derive from TRBD1 or TRBD2 (6 bases each). V lost 8 bases and J 0 bases, leaving 11 bases between the germline ends. Germline V gives CDR1 SNHLY, CDR2 FYNNEI. CDR3 length: 14 amino acids. The CDR3 DNA sequence: TGTGCCAGCGGGGGGCCAAGCTCCTACAATGAGCAGTTCTTC. Translation gives CASGGPSSYNEQFF.

The CDR3 coding sequence is TGTGCCAGCAGTTACAGGACAGGGAGGGAGACCCAGTACTTC. Amino acids: CASSYRTGRETQYF. The chain uses TRBV14 and TRBJ2-5, with 8 bases fitting TRBD1. CDR1 SGHDN and CDR2 FVKESK come from the germline V gene. The CDR3 sequence is 14 residues long. The trim removed 6 bases at V and 5 bases at J, leaving 8 bases unmatched. Full variable domain (remainder filled in from reference TRBV14 and TRBJ2-5): EAGVTQFPSHSVIEKGQTVTLRCDPISGHDNLYWYRRVMGKEIKFLLHFVKESKQDESGMPNNRFLAERTGGTYSTLKVQPAELEDSGVYFCASSYRTGRETQYFGPGTRLLVL.

The table lists this clone with a few counts. The J gene is TRBJ1-2, the V gene TRBV6-6; 7 nucleotides agree with TRBD1. Germline V gene sequence: CDR1 MNHNY, CDR2 SVGAGI (reference sequence). CDR3 length: 17 residues. Trimming at V came to 5 bases and at J to 3 bases, leaving 15 bases not matched to a gene. The CDR3 nucleotides are TGTGCCAGCAGTCCAGGGACAGTTCAGAGGAAATACTATGGCTACACCTTC. Encoded protein: CASSPGTVQRKYYGYTF.

This clone was found once. The V and J genes are TRBV3-1 (or the pseudogene TRBV3-2) and TRBJ2-2, with D possibly matching TRBD2 (5 bases). V was trimmed by 1 base and J by 3 bases, leaving 9 bases between them. In germline, CDR1 is LGHDT, CDR2 YNNKEL (reference sequence). The CDR3 runs 15 residues. CDR3 coding DNA: TGTGCCAGCAGCCAAGTACTAGGCCACACCGGGGAGCTGTTTTTT. This codes for CASSQVLGHTGELFF.

This sequence joins TRBV29-1 and TRBJ2-2; 8 bases match TRBD1. Germline assignment: CDR1 SQVTM and CDR2 ANQGSEA. The CDR3 contains 13 residues. V shed 6 bases, J shed 7 bases, and the junction held 7 bases outside the gene matches. The CDR3 sequence is CSVISGGHGELFF. The CDR3, as DNA: TGCAGCGTGATATCAGGGGGCCACGGGGAGCTGTTTTTT.

The chain uses TRBV27 and TRBJ1-2; no clear D gene. V was trimmed by 2 bases and J by 7 bases, leaving 11 bases between them. The germline CDR1 and CDR2 sequences are MNHEY and SMNVEV (reference sequence). CDR3 length: 13 residues. CDR3 residues: CASSLRAEGGYTF. In DNA, the CDR3 is TGTGCCAGCAGTTTAAGGGCGGAGGGTGGCTACACCTTC.

V is TRBV5-1 and J is TRBJ1-1; D unclear. V lost 1 base, J lost 2 bases, and 0 bases lay in between. This CDR3 is 11 amino acids long. The germline V gene encodes CDR1 SGHRS and CDR2 YFSETQ. CDR3 sequence reads: CASSLNTEAFF. CDR3 sequence (DNA): TGCGCCAGCAGCTTGAACACTGAAGCTTTCTTT.

The rearrangement uses TRBV19 and TRBJ2-2; 9 bases are a match to TRBD1. Germline values: CDR1 LNHDA, CDR2 SQIVND (reference sequence). The length of the CDR3 is 15 residues. V gave up 5 bases and J gave up 5 bases; unmatched junction bases: 6. The CDR3 region has the DNA TGTGCCAGTAGTCCGGGACAGGGTGGAACCGGGGAGCTGTTTTTT. It is translated as CASSPGQGGTGELFF.

This chain links TRBV6-5 with TRBJ2-7; D tentatively fits TRBD1 or TRBD2 (5 bases each). Germline CDR1 MNHEY, CDR2 SVGAGI. The V and J ends lost 4 bases and 3 bases respectively, with 13 bases between them. CDR3 length: 14 amino acids. The CDR3 DNA is TGTGCCAGCAGTTTTCGGGACGGATACTACGAGCAGTACTTC. Its translation: CASSFRDGYYEQYF.

This clone came up once. This chain uses TRBV9 with TRBJ1-3, with D perhaps matching TRBD1 (5 bases). CDR1 is SGDLS, CDR2 YYNGEE, per germline. Trimming removed 0 bases at V and 1 base at J, with 14 bases between. The length of the CDR3 is 17 residues. The CDR3 loop reads CASSVAGEGYSGNTIYF. The CDR3 DNA follows: TGTGCCAGCAGCGTAGCTGGGGAGGGGTATTCTGGAAACACCATATATTTT.